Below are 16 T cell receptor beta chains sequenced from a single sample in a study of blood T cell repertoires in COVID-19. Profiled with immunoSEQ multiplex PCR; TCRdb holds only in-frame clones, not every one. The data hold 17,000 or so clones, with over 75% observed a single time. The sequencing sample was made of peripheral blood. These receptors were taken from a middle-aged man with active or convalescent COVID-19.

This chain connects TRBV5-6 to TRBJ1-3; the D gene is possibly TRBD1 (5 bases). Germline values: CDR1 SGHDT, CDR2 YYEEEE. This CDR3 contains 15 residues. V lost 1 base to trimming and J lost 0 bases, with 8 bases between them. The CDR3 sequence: CASSLRGLSGNTIYF. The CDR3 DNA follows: TGTGCCAGCAGCTTGAGGGGACTCTCTGGAAACACCATATATTTT. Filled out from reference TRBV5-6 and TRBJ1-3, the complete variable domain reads DAGVTQSPTHLIKTRGQQVTLRCSPKSGHDTVSWYQQALGQGPQFIFQYYEEEERQRGNFPDRFSGHQFPNYSSELNVNALLLGDSALYLCASSLRGLSGNTIYFGEGSWLTVV.

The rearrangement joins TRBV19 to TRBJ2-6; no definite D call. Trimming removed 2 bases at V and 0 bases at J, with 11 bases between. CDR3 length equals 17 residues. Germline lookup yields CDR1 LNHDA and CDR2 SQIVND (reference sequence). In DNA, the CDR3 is TGTGCCAGTAGTATACGAGCCGGTGCCTCTGGGGCCAACGTCCTGACTTTC. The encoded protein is CASSIRAGASGANVLTF.

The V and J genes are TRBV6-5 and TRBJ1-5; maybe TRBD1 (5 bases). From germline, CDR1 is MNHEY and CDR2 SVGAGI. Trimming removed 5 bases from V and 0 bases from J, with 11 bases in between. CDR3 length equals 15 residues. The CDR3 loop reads CASSRDRNSNQPQHF. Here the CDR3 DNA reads TGTGCCAGCAGTCGCGACAGAAATAGCAATCAGCCCCAGCATTTT.

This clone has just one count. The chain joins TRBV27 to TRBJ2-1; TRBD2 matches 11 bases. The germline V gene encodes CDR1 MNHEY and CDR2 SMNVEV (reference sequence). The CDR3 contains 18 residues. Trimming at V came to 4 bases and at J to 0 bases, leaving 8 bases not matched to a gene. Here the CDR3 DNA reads TGTGCCAGCAGTTCTCACCCTAGCGGGGGGAACTCCTACAATGAGCAGTTCTTC. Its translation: CASSSHPSGGNSYNEQFF.

The CDR3 DNA is TGTGCCAGCAGCTTGACAGGGATGAACACCGGGGAGCTGTTTTTT. Translating gives CASSLTGMNTGELFF. This rearrangement joins TRBV5-5 to TRBJ2-2, with a possible D match to TRBD1 (6 bases). Germline CDR1 and CDR2: SGHKS and YYEKEE (reference sequence). The CDR3 length is 15 residues. Trimming took off 1 base at V and 1 base at J, with 8 bases between the two ends.

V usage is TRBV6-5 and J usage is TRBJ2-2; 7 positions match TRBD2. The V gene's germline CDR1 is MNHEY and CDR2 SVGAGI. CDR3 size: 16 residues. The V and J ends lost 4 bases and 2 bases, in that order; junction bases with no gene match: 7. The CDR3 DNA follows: TGTGCCAGCAGTTCGGGTTTGGGACTAAACACCGGGGAGCTGTTTTTT. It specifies CASSSGLGLNTGELFF.

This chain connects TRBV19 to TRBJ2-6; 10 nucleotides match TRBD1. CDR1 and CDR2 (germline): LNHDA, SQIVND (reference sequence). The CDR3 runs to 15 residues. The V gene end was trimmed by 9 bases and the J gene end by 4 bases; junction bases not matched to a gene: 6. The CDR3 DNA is TGTGCCAGCAAGACAGGGGGCGCGGGGGCCAACGTCCTGACTTTC. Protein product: CASKTGGAGANVLTF.

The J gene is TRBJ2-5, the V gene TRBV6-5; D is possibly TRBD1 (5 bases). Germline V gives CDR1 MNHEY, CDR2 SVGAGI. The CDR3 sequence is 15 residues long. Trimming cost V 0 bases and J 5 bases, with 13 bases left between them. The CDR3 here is CASSYSGDSWETQYF. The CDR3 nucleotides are TGTGCCAGCAGTTACTCTGGTGACAGCTGGGAGACCCAGTACTTC.

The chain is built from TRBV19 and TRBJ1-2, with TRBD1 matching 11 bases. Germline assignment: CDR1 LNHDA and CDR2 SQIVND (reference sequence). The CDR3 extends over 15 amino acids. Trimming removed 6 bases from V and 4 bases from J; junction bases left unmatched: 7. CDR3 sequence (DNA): TGTGCCAGTAGATCCCGGGACAGGGGGATCTATGGCTACACCTTC. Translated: CASRSRDRGIYGYTF.

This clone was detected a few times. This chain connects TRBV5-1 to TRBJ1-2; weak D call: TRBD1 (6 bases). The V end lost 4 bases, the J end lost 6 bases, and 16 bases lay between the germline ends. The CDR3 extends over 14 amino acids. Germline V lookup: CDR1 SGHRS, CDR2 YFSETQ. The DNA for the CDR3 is TGCGCCAGCAGCCTCCCCCAGGGGCTCCATGGCTACACCTTC. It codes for CASSLPQGLHGYTF.

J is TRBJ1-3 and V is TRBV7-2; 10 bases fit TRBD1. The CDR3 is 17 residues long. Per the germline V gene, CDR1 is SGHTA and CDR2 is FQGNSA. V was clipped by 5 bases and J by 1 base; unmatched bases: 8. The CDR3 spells CASSPGQGVRSGNTIYF. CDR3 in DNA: TGTGCCAGCAGCCCTGGACAGGGGGTTAGGTCTGGAAACACCATATATTTT.

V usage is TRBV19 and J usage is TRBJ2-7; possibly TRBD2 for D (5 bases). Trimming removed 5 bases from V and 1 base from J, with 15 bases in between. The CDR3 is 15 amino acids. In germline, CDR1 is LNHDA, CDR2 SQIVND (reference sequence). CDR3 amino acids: CASSPVEGLSYEQYF. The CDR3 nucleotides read TGTGCCAGTAGTCCGGTAGAGGGCCTTTCCTACGAGCAGTACTTC.

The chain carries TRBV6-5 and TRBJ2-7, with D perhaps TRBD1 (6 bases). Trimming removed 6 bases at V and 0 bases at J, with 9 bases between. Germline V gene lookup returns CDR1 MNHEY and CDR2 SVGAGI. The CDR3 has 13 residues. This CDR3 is CASRPDSSYEQYF. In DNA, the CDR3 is TGTGCCAGCAGACCGGACAGCTCCTACGAGCAGTACTTC.

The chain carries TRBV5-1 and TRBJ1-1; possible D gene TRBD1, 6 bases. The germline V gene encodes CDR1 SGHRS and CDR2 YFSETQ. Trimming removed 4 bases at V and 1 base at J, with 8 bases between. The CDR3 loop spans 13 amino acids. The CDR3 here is CASSMTGNTEAFF. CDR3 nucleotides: TGCGCCAGCAGCATGACAGGGAACACTGAAGCTTTCTTT. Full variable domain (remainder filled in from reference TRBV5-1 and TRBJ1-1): KAGVTQTPRYLIKTRGQQVTLSCSPISGHRSVSWYQQTPGQGLQFLFEYFSETQRNKGNFPGRFSGRQFSNSRSEMNVSTLELGDSALYLCASSMTGNTEAFFGQGTRLTVV.

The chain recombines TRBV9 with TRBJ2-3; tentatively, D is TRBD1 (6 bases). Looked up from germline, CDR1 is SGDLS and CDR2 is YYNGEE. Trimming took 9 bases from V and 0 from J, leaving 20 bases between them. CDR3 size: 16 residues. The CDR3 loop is CATSTGKGFSTDTQYF. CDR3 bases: TGTGCCACCAGTACAGGGAAAGGCTTTAGCACAGATACGCAGTATTTT.

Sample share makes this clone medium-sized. Here the CDR3 DNA reads TGTGCCAGCAGCGCCGGGGACAGCTATGGCTACACCTTC. It yields the protein CASSAGDSYGYTF. V gene TRBV9 combines with J gene TRBJ1-2; TRBD1 matches 7 bases. The CDR3 is 13 residues long. V trimming: 3 bases; J trimming: 4 bases; junction bases outside the gene matches: 3. Germline V gene sequence: CDR1 SGDLS, CDR2 YYNGEE.